The next 30 T cell receptor beta chains were all read from a single sample in a study of blood T cell repertoires in COVID-19. Here immunoSEQ multiplex PCR was the method, and the copy in TCRdb shows in-frame clones only, minus some. The repertoire has 250,000 to 350,000 clones, roughly 84% of them found once; the top ten carry 15% to 18%. The sample was peripheral blood. Receptors were obtained from a person in their 70s with COVID-19, enrolled during active disease.

The V call is TRBV27, the J call TRBJ2-2, with a possible D match to TRBD1 (6 bases). This CDR3 is built from 14 residues. The ends were cut back, 2 bases at V and 6 bases at J, with 10 bases in the middle. Germline CDR1 reads MNHEY; CDR2 reads SMNVEV (reference sequence). The CDR3 DNA follows: TGTGCCAGCAGTTTAGGGGGCTTCGCCGGGGAGCTGTTTTTT. This codes for CASSLGGFAGELFF.

V gene TRBV7-2 combines with J gene TRBJ1-1; 8 positions agree with TRBD1. Trimming cost V 5 bases and J 4 bases; bases outside gene matches: 12. CDR3 length equals 16 residues. In germline, CDR1 is SGHTA, CDR2 FQGNSA. CDR3 bases: TGTGCCAGCAGCACACGGACAGGGAATAGGGTCACTGAAGCTTTCTTT. It translates to CASSTRTGNRVTEAFF.

This chain joins TRBV29-1 and TRBJ2-5; TRBD1 is a possible D gene (5 bases). V was trimmed by 4 bases and J by 4 bases, leaving 10 bases between them. The CDR3 is made up of 12 amino acids. Germline CDR1 is SQVTM and CDR2 is ANQGSEA. The CDR3 sequence: CSVGGRAETQYF. CDR3 in DNA: TGCAGCGTTGGGGGCAGGGCAGAGACCCAGTACTTC.

This chain joins TRBV5-1 and TRBJ2-3, with D maybe TRBD2 (7 bases). In germline, CDR1 is SGHRS, CDR2 YFSETQ. Trimming shortened V by 2 bases and J by 5 bases, and 12 bases separated the two germline ends. The CDR3 is made up of 14 amino acids. CDR3 residues: CASSFRGAQDTQYF. CDR3 bases: TGCGCCAGCAGCTTTCGGGGGGCCCAAGATACGCAGTATTTT.

This chain uses TRBV28 with TRBJ1-2, with D perhaps matching TRBD1 (5 bases). Germline V CDR1 and CDR2: MDHEN, SYDVKM. This CDR3 comprises 15 residues. V was pared by 7 bases and J by 4 bases, with 19 bases between. CDR3 bases: TGTGCCAGCAACCCCGACAGATCACGAATCTATGGCTACACCTTC. Its protein product is CASNPDRSRIYGYTF.

The V gene is TRBV4-3, the J gene TRBJ1-5, with 8 bases that match TRBD1. CDR3 length equals 15 residues. The V and J ends lost 4 bases and 5 bases, in that order; junction bases with no gene match: 7. Germline loops: CDR1 LGHNA, CDR2 YSLEER. CDR3 nucleotides: TGCGCCAGCAGCCTTCGACAGGGGCCAGATCAGCCCCAGCATTTT. It yields the protein CASSLRQGPDQPQHF.

The chain couples TRBV5-1 to TRBJ2-6; D gene uncertain. Germline assignment: CDR1 SGHRS and CDR2 YFSETQ. The germline V and J ends were trimmed by 0 bases and 2 bases, with 6 bases remaining between them. The CDR3 has 15 residues. DNA for the CDR3: TGCGCCAGCAGCTTGGATGCAGCTGGGGCCAACGTCCTGACTTTC. Its translation is CASSLDAAGANVLTF.

DNA of the CDR3: TGTGCCAGCAGAGACAGCGGGACATACGAGCAGTACTTC. Its protein is CASRDSGTYEQYF. V gene TRBV6-5 combines with J gene TRBJ2-7; D possibly corresponds to TRBD2 (7 bases). Per the germline V gene, CDR1 is MNHEY and CDR2 is SVGAGI. V was cut by 6 bases and J by 4 bases, with 13 bases left in between. This CDR3 has 13 residues.

This chain uses TRBV7-2 with TRBJ2-2; 9 bases map to TRBD1. Germline V gene lookup returns CDR1 SGHTA and CDR2 FQGNSA. The CDR3 is 16 amino acids. Trimming at V came to 1 base and at J to 5 bases, leaving 5 bases not matched to a gene. CDR3 residues: CASSLVGTGTTGELFF. The CDR3 nucleotides are TGTGCCAGCAGCTTAGTCGGGACAGGGACGACCGGGGAGCTGTTTTTT.

The rearrangement links TRBV28 to TRBJ1-3; a possible D gene is TRBD1 (6 bases). V gave up 6 bases and J gave up 0 bases, with 18 bases separating them. This CDR3 comprises 17 residues. In germline, CDR1 is MDHEN, CDR2 SYDVKM. The CDR3 protein is CASSPQGHSSSGNTIYF. The CDR3, as DNA: TGTGCCAGCAGCCCTCAGGGGCACAGCAGCTCTGGAAACACCATATATTTT.

About this clone itself: Germline is not matched at one junction end, which may reflect a read error. The V gene is TRBV9, the J gene TRBJ2-2, with 7 nucleotides matching TRBD1. Germline values: CDR1 SGDLS, CDR2 YYNGEE. The length of the CDR3 is 17 residues. The CDR3 loop is CASSVSRQGPNTGELFF. CDR3 in DNA: TGTGCCAGCAGCGTATCTAGACAGGGCCCGAATACCGGGGAGCTGTTTTTT.

The chain joins TRBV18 to TRBJ2-5, with a tentative D call TRBD1 (5 bases). Germline loops: CDR1 KGHSH, CDR2 LQKENI. The CDR3 has 12 amino acids. Trimming shortened V by 1 base and J by 5 bases, and 5 bases separated the two germline ends. The CDR3 region has the DNA TGTGCCAGCTCACCACGGGGCGAGACCCAGTACTTC. Translating gives CASSPRGETQYF.

The rearrangement links TRBV28 to TRBJ1-6, with D hard to call. CDR1 and CDR2 (germline): MDHEN, SYDVKM. The CDR3 is 13 residues long. V lost 7 bases to trimming and J lost 8 bases, with 12 bases between them. The CDR3 DNA reads as TGTGCCAGCATATCAGTAAATGATTCACCCCTCCACTTT. Protein product: CASISVNDSPLHF.

The V call is TRBV27, the J call TRBJ1-5; no firm D call. From germline, CDR1 is MNHEY and CDR2 SMNVEV (reference sequence). The CDR3 is 15 amino acids. V was shortened by 6 bases and J by 2 bases, with 14 bases between the two germline ends. CDR3 sequence reads: CASRPNRGGNQPQHF. As DNA, the CDR3 is TGTGCCAGCAGGCCGAATCGGGGAGGCAATCAGCCCCAGCATTTT.

The CDR3 protein is CASSLGLAGPYEQYF. The CDR3 DNA follows: TGTGCCAGCAGCTTAGGGCTAGCGGGCCCCTACGAGCAGTACTTC. The chain employs TRBV7-2 and TRBJ2-7; 8 bases align to TRBD2. V shed 1 base, J shed 2 bases, and the junction held 4 bases outside the gene matches. Germline CDR1 SGHTA, CDR2 FQGNSA. The CDR3 contains 15 residues.

The chain has TRBV2 and TRBJ2-5, with TRBD1 matching over 8 bases. V gave up 7 bases and J gave up 5 bases; unmatched junction bases: 9. The CDR3 has 14 residues. CDR1 SNHLY and CDR2 FYNNEI come from the germline V gene. The DNA for the CDR3 is TGTGCCAGCAAGGACAGGGCGAGTATGGAGACCCAGTACTTC. Its protein is CASKDRASMETQYF. The full variable domain, with the rest looked up from reference TRBV2 and TRBJ2-5, is EPEVTQTPSHQVTQMGQEVILRCVPISNHLYFYWYRQILGQKVEFLVSFYNNEISEKSEIFDDQFSVERPDGSNFTLKIRSTKLEDSAMYFCASKDRASMETQYFGPGTRLLVL.

The J gene is TRBJ2-1, the V gene TRBV5-1, with 13 bases aligning to TRBD2. The CDR3 runs to 15 residues. CDR1 is SGHRS, CDR2 YFSETQ, per germline. The V segment lost 1 base and the J segment 6 bases; nucleotides outside the gene matches: 1. DNA of the CDR3: TGCGCCAGCAGCTTGCGACTAGCGGGGGGCAATGAGCAGTTCTTC. Amino acid sequence: CASSLRLAGGNEQFF.

The chain has TRBV10-3 and TRBJ1-3; D remains ambiguous. Germline V gene lookup returns CDR1 ENHRY and CDR2 SYGVKD. With 7 bases removed from V and 0 bases from J, the gap between germline ends came to 13 bases. The CDR3 loop spans 15 amino acids. The CDR3, as DNA: TGTGCCATCAATCAGAGGGAAGCCTCTGGAAACACCATATATTTT. This gives the protein CAINQREASGNTIYF.

The rearrangement links TRBV28 to TRBJ2-7; 7 bases map to TRBD1. CDR3 length: 15 residues. Germline V gene sequence: CDR1 MDHEN, CDR2 SYDVKM. With V trimmed by 3 bases and J by 3 bases, 8 bases remained unmatched. CDR3 amino acids: CASSFSGTAIYEQYF. The DNA of the CDR3 is TGTGCCAGCAGTTTTTCCGGGACAGCCATCTACGAGCAGTACTTC.

The V gene is TRBV11-3, the J gene TRBJ2-1; TRBD2 matches at 8 bases. CDR3 length: 15 amino acids. The V gene end was trimmed by 3 bases and the J gene end by 7 bases; junction bases not matched to a gene: 8. Germline assignment: CDR1 SGHNT and CDR2 YENEEA. Here the CDR3 DNA reads TGTGCCAGCAGCTTGGCTAGCGGGCTTAAGAATGAGCAGTTCTTC. This encodes CASSLASGLKNEQFF.

V and J are TRBV7-2 and TRBJ1-2; TRBD1 matches 11 bases. This CDR3 is built from 15 residues. The J segment lost 5 bases and the V segment lost 3 bases, leaving 5 bases of the junction unmatched. Germline CDR1 reads SGHTA; CDR2 reads FQGNSA. The CDR3 coding sequence is TGTGCCAGCAGCTTCGGGACAGGGGGAGTATATGGCTACACCTTC. Its protein product is CASSFGTGGVYGYTF.

This clone was seen once. Germline is not matched at one junction end, which may reflect a read error. The chain couples TRBV11-2 to TRBJ1-1; 7 nucleotides match TRBD1. This CDR3 is 15 amino acids long. Germline V gene data show CDR1 as SGHAT and CDR2 as FQNNGV. CDR3 in amino acids: CASSLGATGNPEAFF. CDR3 coding DNA: TGTGCCAGCAGCTTAGGTGCGACAGGGAACCCTGAAGCTTTCTTT.

The gene calls are TRBV27 and TRBJ1-2, with D possibly being TRBD1 (5 bases). V was shortened by 4 bases and J by 4 bases, with 19 bases between the two germline ends. Germline CDR1 is MNHEY and CDR2 is SMNVEV (reference sequence). The CDR3 spans 16 residues. This chain's CDR3 is CASSWRVEGLGYGYTF. As DNA, the CDR3 is TGTGCCAGCAGTTGGCGGGTTGAGGGACTGGGCTATGGCTACACCTTC.

This clone was detected only a few times. This chain connects TRBV6-2 or TRBV6-3 to TRBJ1-1, with 7 bases lining up with TRBD1. There are 12 residues in the CDR3. V lost 5 bases and J lost 11; bases outside the gene matches: 8. Germline loops: CDR1 MNHEY, CDR2 SVGEGT. The CDR3 DNA sequence: TGTGCCAGCAGTCGGGACAGACCGACTGCTTTCTTT. Protein: CASSRDRPTAFF.

The V gene is TRBV6-5, the J gene TRBJ2-5, with 9 nucleotides matching TRBD1. From germline, CDR1 is MNHEY and CDR2 SVGAGI. This CDR3 region has 15 residues. V shed 5 bases, J shed 4 bases, and the junction held 8 bases outside the gene matches. CDR3 residues: CASSTGGAWGETQYF. The CDR3 DNA reads as TGTGCCAGCAGTACAGGGGGCGCTTGGGGAGAGACCCAGTACTTC.

The rearrangement links TRBV28 to TRBJ1-4; 7 bases are shared with TRBD1. Germline lookup yields CDR1 MDHEN and CDR2 SYDVKM. J was trimmed by 4 bases and V by 4 bases; bases with no gene match: 3. This CDR3 spans 14 amino acids. In nucleotides, the CDR3 is TGTGCCAGCAGTTCGGGACAGCTTAATGAAAAACTGTTTTTT. Translation: CASSSGQLNEKLFF.

CDR3 DNA: TGCGCCAGCAGATACCAACCCGGGACTAGCGGGAGTAGGTCCTACAATGAGCAGTTCTTC. Translating gives CASRYQPGTSGSRSYNEQFF. The genes are TRBV5-1 and TRBJ2-1, with 14 bases matching TRBD2. V lost 5 bases, J lost 1 base, and 14 bases stayed unmatched. Germline CDR1 SGHRS, CDR2 YFSETQ. The CDR3 spans 20 residues.

The sample holds one count of this clone. V and J are TRBV19 and TRBJ1-1; unclear D gene. The CDR3 is 15 residues long. Trimming took 2 bases from V and 4 from J, leaving 14 bases between them. Germline loops: CDR1 LNHDA, CDR2 SQIVND (reference sequence). CDR3 loop: CASSISSQRGTEAFF. In nucleotides, the CDR3 is TGTGCCAGTAGTATATCGTCGCAACGAGGCACTGAAGCTTTCTTT.

This chain connects TRBV7-3 to TRBJ1-1, with 8 bases aligning to TRBD1. The CDR3 spans 13 residues. Germline V gene data show CDR1 as SGHTA and CDR2 as FQGTGA. Trimming cost V 4 bases and J 14 bases; bases outside gene matches: 12. The CDR3 coding sequence is TGTGCCAGCAGCTCAGACACAGGGGGTTCTCCCTTCTTT. Its translation is CASSSDTGGSPFF.

The V call is TRBV7-3, the J call TRBJ2-2; perhaps TRBD2 as D (6 bases). CDR3 size: 17 residues. Germline values: CDR1 SGHTA, CDR2 FQGTGA. The ends were cut back, 1 base at V and 1 base at J, with 13 bases in the middle. CDR3 bases: TGTGCCAGCAGCTTAAATGGAGGAGGGAGGAACACCGGGGAGCTGTTTTTT. Its protein product is CASSLNGGGRNTGELFF.